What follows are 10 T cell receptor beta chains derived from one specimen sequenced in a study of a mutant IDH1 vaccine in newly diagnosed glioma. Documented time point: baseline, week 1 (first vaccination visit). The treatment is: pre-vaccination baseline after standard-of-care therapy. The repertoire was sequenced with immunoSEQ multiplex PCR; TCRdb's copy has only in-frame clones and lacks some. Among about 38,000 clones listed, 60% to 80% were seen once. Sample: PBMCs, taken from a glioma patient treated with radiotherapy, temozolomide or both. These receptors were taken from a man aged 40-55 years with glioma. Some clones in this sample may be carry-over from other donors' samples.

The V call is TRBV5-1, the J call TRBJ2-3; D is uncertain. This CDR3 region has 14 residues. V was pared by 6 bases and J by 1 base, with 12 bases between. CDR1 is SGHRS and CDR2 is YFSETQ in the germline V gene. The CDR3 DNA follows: TGCGCCAGCATCCTCACAGTCTGCACAGATACGCAGTATTTT. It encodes CASILTVCTDTQYF.

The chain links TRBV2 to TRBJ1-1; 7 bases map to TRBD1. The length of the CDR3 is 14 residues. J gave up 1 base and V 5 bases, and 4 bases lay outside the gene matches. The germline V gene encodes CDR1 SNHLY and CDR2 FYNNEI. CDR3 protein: CASSRQGGNTEAFF. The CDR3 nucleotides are TGTGCCAGCAGTCGACAGGGAGGGAACACTGAAGCTTTCTTT.

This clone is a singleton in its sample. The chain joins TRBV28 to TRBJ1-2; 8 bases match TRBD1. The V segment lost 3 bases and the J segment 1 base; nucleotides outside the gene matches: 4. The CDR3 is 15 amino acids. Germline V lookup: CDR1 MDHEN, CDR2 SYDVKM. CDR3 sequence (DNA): TGTGCCAGCAGTTTTCGGGACAGGATTAACTATGGCTACACCTTC. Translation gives CASSFRDRINYGYTF.

The CDR3 here is CASSRRSSYNEQFF. CDR3 coding DNA: TGTGCCAGCAGTCGCCGCAGCTCCTACAATGAGCAGTTCTTC. This chain uses TRBV11-2 with TRBJ2-1; D gene uncertain. V was cut by 6 bases and J by 0 bases, with 9 bases left in between. Germline V lookup: CDR1 SGHAT, CDR2 FQNNGV. The CDR3 loop spans 14 amino acids.

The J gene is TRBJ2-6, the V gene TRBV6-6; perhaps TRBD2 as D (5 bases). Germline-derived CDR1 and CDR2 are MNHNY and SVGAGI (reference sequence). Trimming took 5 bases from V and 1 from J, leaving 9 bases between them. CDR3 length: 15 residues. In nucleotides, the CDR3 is TGTGCCAGCAGTCCCCGGGGTTCTGGGGCCAACGTCCTGACTTTC. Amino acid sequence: CASSPRGSGANVLTF.

The CDR3 here is CASSPRDRSSYNEQFF. DNA for the CDR3: TGTGCCAGCTCACCACGGGACCGGAGCTCCTACAATGAGCAGTTCTTC. The gene calls are TRBV18 and TRBJ2-1; the D call may be TRBD1 or TRBD2 (5 bases each). V lost 1 base and J lost 0, with 10 bases in between. From germline, CDR1 is KGHSH and CDR2 LQKENI. This CDR3 spans 16 amino acids. The entire variable domain, with the rest obtained from reference TRBV18 and TRBJ2-1, is as follows: NAGVMQNPRHLVRRRGQEARLRCSPMKGHSHVYWYRQLPEEGLKFMVYLQKENIIDESGMPKERFSAEFPKEGPSILRIQQVVRGDSAAYFCASSPRDRSSYNEQFFGPGTRLTVL.

The CDR3 sequence is CASSPRTAGNTIYF. The CDR3 DNA reads TGTGCCAGCAGCCCACGGACAGCTGGAAACACCATATATTTT. V and J are TRBV11-2 and TRBJ1-3; D perhaps matches TRBD1 (6 bases). The CDR3 totals 14 residues. Germline V gene data show CDR1 as SGHAT and CDR2 as FQNNGV. Trimming took 5 bases from V and 2 from J, leaving 10 bases between them.

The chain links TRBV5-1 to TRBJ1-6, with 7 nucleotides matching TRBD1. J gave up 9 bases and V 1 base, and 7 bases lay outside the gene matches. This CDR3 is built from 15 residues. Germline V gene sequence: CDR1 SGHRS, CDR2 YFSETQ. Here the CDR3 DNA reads TGCGCCAGCAGCTTGACCGGGACAGAGCCTTCACCCCTCCACTTT. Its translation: CASSLTGTEPSPLHF.

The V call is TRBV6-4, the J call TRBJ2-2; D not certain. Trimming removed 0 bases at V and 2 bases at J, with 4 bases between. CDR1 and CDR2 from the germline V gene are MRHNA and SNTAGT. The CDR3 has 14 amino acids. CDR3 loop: CASSDSTNTGELFF. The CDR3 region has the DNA TGTGCCAGCAGTGACTCAACTAACACCGGGGAGCTGTTTTTT.

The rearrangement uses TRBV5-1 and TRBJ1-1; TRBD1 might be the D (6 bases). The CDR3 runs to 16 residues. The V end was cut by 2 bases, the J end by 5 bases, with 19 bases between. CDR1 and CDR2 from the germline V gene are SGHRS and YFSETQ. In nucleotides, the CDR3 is TGCGCCAGCAGCTTTCGGGGGGCCAGGGGATTGACTGAAGCTTTCTTT. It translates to CASSFRGARGLTEAFF.